Shown below are 4 T cell receptor beta chains from a single sample sequenced in a study of blood T cell repertoires in COVID-19. Data came from immunoSEQ multiplex PCR; TCRdb stores just in-frame clones and leaves some out. The sample lists roughly 170,000 clones, approximately 85% occurring once. Source material: peripheral blood. The receptors come from a woman aged 55-70 years with COVID-19, enrolled during active disease.

This clone was picked up many times. The genes are TRBV15 and TRBJ1-2; D is undetermined. V gave up 0 bases and J gave up 8 bases, with 13 bases separating them. Per the germline V gene, CDR1 is LNHNV and CDR2 is YYDKDF (reference sequence). The length of the CDR3 is 14 residues. CDR3 in amino acids: CATSRERGIGGYTF. The CDR3 nucleotides read TGTGCCACCAGCAGAGAAAGAGGGATCGGCGGCTACACCTTC.

The chain links TRBV24-1 to TRBJ1-2, with TRBD1 matching over 8 bases. Germline values: CDR1 KGHDR, CDR2 SFDVKD. This CDR3 region has 13 residues. V trimming: 4 bases; J trimming: 8 bases; junction bases outside the gene matches: 5. CDR3 sequence reads: CATSEWTGQGYTF. DNA of the CDR3: TGTGCCACCAGTGAATGGACAGGGCAGGGCTACACCTTC.

The V call is TRBV30, the J call TRBJ2-2, with TRBD1 matching 11 bases. J lost 0 bases, V lost 3 bases, and 12 bases had no gene match. Germline CDR1 and CDR2: GTSNPN and SVGIG (reference sequence). The CDR3 is made up of 19 amino acids. The CDR3 DNA reads as TGTGCCTGGAGAGGGGCCCGGACAGGGGGCCCAGCGAACACCGGGGAGCTGTTTTTT. This sequence encodes CAWRGARTGGPANTGELFF.

The chain couples TRBV18 to TRBJ1-1; the D is unclear. The V gene lost 1 base and the J gene lost 1 base, with 7 bases spanning the gap. This CDR3 has 14 residues. CDR1 and CDR2 from the germline V gene are KGHSH and LQKENI. This CDR3 is CASSPLPENTEAFF. The CDR3 DNA reads TGTGCCAGCTCACCACTACCAGAGAACACTGAAGCTTTCTTT.